The 20 T cell receptor beta chains in this list originate from one sample, sequenced in a study of T-cell memory formation after mild COVID-19. TCRdb fed the 5' RACE reads into MiXCR, producing one record per CDR3 protein. The sample shows 450,000 or so distinct CDR3 sequences, around a quarter of them seen only once. Sequencing was carried out using PBMCs or a T cell subset sorted from them (not recorded which). The receptors come from an adult woman who had mild COVID-19 (a few samples of this study predate the infection). Cell type and time point are not known.

V is TRBV20-1 and J is TRBJ2-7; D might be TRBD1 (6 bases). The V gene's germline CDR1 is DFQATT and CDR2 SNEGSKA (reference sequence). This CDR3 is 13 amino acids long. Trimming left V 1 base short and J 0 bases short, with 7 bases between. In DNA form, the CDR3 reads TGCAGTGCTAGAGGGGACAACTCCTACGAGCAGTACTTC. Amino acids: CSARGDNSYEQYF.

This chain links TRBV27 with TRBJ2-5; 11 positions agree with TRBD2. V was pared by 4 bases and J by 3 bases, with 13 bases of the junction left unmatched. Germline CDR1 MNHEY, CDR2 SMNVEV (reference sequence). This CDR3 has 18 residues. The CDR3 bases are TGTGCCAGCAGTTCTATACTAGCGGGGGACGCCTCTAAAGAGACCCAGTACTTC. This sequence encodes CASSSILAGDASKETQYF.

In its sample, this clonotype was seen a few times. The J gene is TRBJ2-3, the V gene TRBV2, with unresolved D. Trimming took off 10 bases at V and 0 bases at J, with 14 bases between the two ends. The germline CDR1 and CDR2 sequences are SNHLY and FYNNEI. This CDR3 has 14 residues. The CDR3 DNA is TGTGCCAACCTCGAGGCGCGGAGCACAGATACGCAGTATTTT. It yields the protein CANLEARSTDTQYF.

The chain couples TRBV5-6 to TRBJ1-6; TRBD1 might be the D (5 bases). The CDR3 totals 14 residues. The V gene's germline CDR1 is SGHDT and CDR2 YYEEEE. V lost 4 bases and J lost 7, with 12 bases in between. CDR3 nucleotides: TGTGCCAGCAGCGGTCGGACACCGAATTCACCCCTCCACTTT. It encodes CASSGRTPNSPLHF.

This sequence joins TRBV7-2 and TRBJ2-7; 7 nucleotides line up with TRBD1. This CDR3 region has 13 residues. J gave up 5 bases and V 6 bases, and 7 bases lay outside the gene matches. From germline, CDR1 is SGHTA and CDR2 FQGNSA. The CDR3 nucleotides read TGTGCCAGCAGTAGACAGGGAGTGGACGAGCAGTACTTC. Protein sequence: CASSRQGVDEQYF.

This clonotype was observed a handful of times. The chain links TRBV2 to TRBJ2-7, with TRBD2 as a possible D gene (5 bases). Germline V gene sequence: CDR1 SNHLY, CDR2 FYNNEI. There are 14 residues in the CDR3. With 4 bases removed from V and 2 bases from J, the gap between germline ends came to 12 bases. CDR3 DNA sequence: TGTGCCAGCAGTGTAGAGGGCTCAACCTACGAGCAGTACTTC. Its protein product is CASSVEGSTYEQYF. The whole variable domain, remainder taken from reference TRBV2 and TRBJ2-7, is EPEVTQTPSHQVTQMGQEVILRCVPISNHLYFYWYRQILGQKVEFLVSFYNNEISEKSEIFDDQFSVERPDGSNFTLKIRSTKLEDSAMYFCASSVEGSTYEQYFGPGTRLTVT.

This clonotype was detected ten times or more. One junction end does not reproduce the germline sequence, and a read error may be involved. This chain connects TRBV7-2 to TRBJ2-5, with TRBD2 matching over 8 bases. The CDR3 spans 14 residues. The germline V gene encodes CDR1 SGHTA and CDR2 FQGNSA. CDR3 protein: CASSLAGAQETQYF. The CDR3 DNA reads as TGTGCCAGCAGCCTAGCGGGTGCGCAAGAGACCCAGTACTTC. Looking up the rest from reference TRBV7-2 and TRBJ2-5 gives the full variable domain: GAGVSQSPSNKVTEKGKDVELRCDPISGHTALYWYRQSLGQGLEFLIYFQGNSAPDKSGLPSDRFSAERTGGSVSTLTIQRTQQEDSAVYLCASSLAGAQETQYFGPGTRLLVL.

This clonotype has only a few counts. The chain joins TRBV7-9 to TRBJ2-1; 12 bases fit TRBD2. The germline V gene has CDR1 SEHNR and CDR2 FQNEAQ (reference sequence). The ends lost 2 bases at V and 5 bases at J; junction bases unmatched: 7. The CDR3 has 17 residues. The CDR3 spells CASSLSPRLAGDNEQFF. In DNA form, the CDR3 reads TGTGCCAGCAGCTTATCCCCGAGACTAGCGGGAGACAATGAGCAGTTCTTC.

This clonotype came up a few times. The chain links TRBV4-2 to TRBJ2-3; 11 bases are shared with TRBD2. This CDR3 has 18 residues. CDR1 is LGHNA, CDR2 YNFKEQ, per germline. V trimming: 4 bases; J trimming: 0 bases; junction bases outside the gene matches: 9. The DNA of the CDR3 is TGTGCCAGCAGCCTTGGGACTAGCGGAGACACTAGCACAGATACGCAGTATTTT. Translated, it gives CASSLGTSGDTSTDTQYF.

J is TRBJ2-1 and V is TRBV12-3 or TRBV12-4, with a weak D call TRBD1 (6 bases). V lost 6 bases and J 2 bases, leaving 14 bases between the germline ends. The CDR3 has 15 amino acids. CDR3 region: CASSTGRGAYNEQFF. The CDR3 nucleotides are TGTGCCAGCAGCACGGGCAGGGGTGCCTACAATGAGCAGTTCTTC.

In the case of this clonotype: The junction and the germline gene differ at one end; a read error may be behind it. The chain recombines TRBV20-1 with TRBJ2-1; 7 positions agree with TRBD2. Germline loops: CDR1 DFQATT, CDR2 SNEGSKA (reference sequence). The CDR3 is made up of 13 amino acids. The CDR3: CSARTSSYDEQFF. In DNA form, the CDR3 reads TGCAGTGCTAGGACTAGCTCCTACGATGAGCAGTTCTTC.

This clonotype was picked up a small number of times. The rearrangement uses TRBV7-9 and TRBJ1-1; D is possibly TRBD1 (5 bases). This CDR3 comprises 13 residues. V lost 6 bases and J lost 2, with 10 bases in between. Germline V gene lookup returns CDR1 SEHNR and CDR2 FQNEAQ (reference sequence). The CDR3 loop reads CASRAGTNTEAFF. CDR3 DNA: TGTGCCAGCAGGGCCGGGACTAACACTGAAGCTTTCTTT.

The chain has TRBV5-1 and TRBJ2-7; D is possibly TRBD2 (6 bases). The CDR3 is made up of 19 amino acids. Germline assignment: CDR1 SGHRS and CDR2 YFSETQ. Deletions cut 4 bases from V and 4 bases from J, with 30 bases between. The CDR3 nucleotides are TGCGCCAGCAGCCTGGAGGGCACTCCGATCGATTTAAGCCTGTACGAGCAGTACTTC. Translated, it gives CASSLEGTPIDLSLYEQYF. Full variable domain (outside the CDR3, taken from reference TRBV5-1 and TRBJ2-7): KAGVTQTPRYLIKTRGQQVTLSCSPISGHRSVSWYQQTPGQGLQFLFEYFSETQRNKGNFPGRFSGRQFSNSRSEMNVSTLELGDSALYLCASSLEGTPIDLSLYEQYFGPGTRLTVT.

At least ten counts were recorded for this clonotype. The J gene is TRBJ2-1, the V gene TRBV12-3 or TRBV12-4, with 11 nucleotides matching TRBD2. Germline trimming cut 6 bases from V and 7 bases from J; bases unmatched to any gene: 11. The CDR3 covers 16 residues. This CDR3 is CASSPLLAGVPNEQFF. In DNA, the CDR3 is TGTGCCAGCAGCCCCCTACTAGCGGGGGTTCCGAATGAGCAGTTCTTC.

V gene TRBV4-2 combines with J gene TRBJ2-7, with D possibly TRBD1 on 6 matching bases. The germline V gene encodes CDR1 LGHNA and CDR2 YNFKEQ. CDR3 size: 16 residues. V was shortened by 3 bases and J by 0 bases, with 15 bases between the two germline ends. As DNA, the CDR3 is TGTGCCAGCAGCCAGGCTTACAGGGACCTCTCCTACGAGCAGTACTTC. Residues: CASSQAYRDLSYEQYF.

The rearrangement joins TRBV12-3 or TRBV12-4 to TRBJ1-1, with a weak D call TRBD1 (6 bases). This CDR3 spans 13 amino acids. V shed 7 bases and J shed 4 bases, with 13 bases lying between them. The CDR3 nucleotides read TGTGCCAGCACCCAGGGGAGGGCCACTGAAGCTTTCTTT. It specifies CASTQGRATEAFF.

In its sample, this clonotype was seen a few times. The chain joins TRBV15 to TRBJ2-1, with D tentatively TRBD2 (5 bases). CDR1 is LNHNV, CDR2 YYDKDF, per germline (reference sequence). This CDR3 is 13 amino acids long. V was clipped by 0 bases and J by 10 bases, with 10 bases between them. CDR3 residues: CATSRDTPGEQFF. The CDR3 DNA reads TGTGCCACCAGCAGAGATACCCCGGGAGAGCAGTTCTTC.

The J gene is TRBJ1-1, the V gene TRBV6-1, with a tentative D call TRBD1 (6 bases). This CDR3 has 16 amino acids. V shed 2 bases and J shed 0 bases, with 13 bases lying between them. CDR1 MNHNS and CDR2 SASEGT come from the germline V gene. The CDR3 nucleotides read TGTGCCAGCAGTGAATACAGGGTGTATCTGAACACTGAAGCTTTCTTT. Translated, it gives CASSEYRVYLNTEAFF.

The CDR3 region is CACAPWQDNEQFF. CDR3 sequence (DNA): TGTGCCTGTGCGCCGTGGCAGGACAATGAGCAGTTCTTC. The J gene is TRBJ2-1, the V gene TRBV30; D unclear. Germline V gene sequence: CDR1 GTSNPN, CDR2 SVGIG (reference sequence). The CDR3 is 13 amino acids. Trimming took off 6 bases at V and 5 bases at J, with 14 bases between the two ends.

This clonotype turned up a few times. The rearrangement links TRBV9 to TRBJ2-1, with D possibly being TRBD1 (5 bases). The CDR3 contains 17 residues. The germline V and J ends were trimmed by 4 bases and 4 bases, with 21 bases remaining between them. Germline V gives CDR1 SGDLS, CDR2 YYNGEE. The CDR3 sequence is CASSQGPGNLFYNEQFF. DNA for the CDR3: TGTGCCAGCAGCCAGGGCCCGGGTAACCTCTTTTACAATGAGCAGTTCTTC.